This is a list of T cell receptor beta chains from one sample in a study of cytomegalovirus exposure and HLA in healthy donors. The method was immunoSEQ multiplex PCR; TCRdb's version includes in-frame clones alone and lacks a portion of them. The repertoire holds about 140,000 clones, approximately 67% seen once, with 5.5% to 7.5% in the top ten. The sequenced sample consisted of PBMCs. These TCRs come from a woman aged 55 to 70 in good health and CMV-seronegative. The CDR3 runs from the conserved cysteine through the conserved F or W. A D gene is named only where the DNA matches it firmly. Clone sizes are given selectively: once, few, many, or a class where the clone is expanded.

D gene: -
clone size: -
J gene: TRBJ1-6
V gene: TRBV10-2
CDR3 DNA: TGCGCCAGCAGTGGAACTCTAAGTTCACCCCTCCACTTT
CDR3 protein: CASSGTLSSPLHF

D gene: -
clone size: few
J gene: TRBJ2-5
V gene: TRBV9
CDR3 DNA: TGTGCCAGCAGCGCAGGTGGTAGCGGAGAGACCCAGTACTTC
CDR3 protein: CASSAGGSGETQYF

D gene: -
clone size: -
J gene: TRBJ2-3
V gene: TRBV6-5
CDR3 DNA: TGTGCCAGCTCTGTCAGGGGGGATCAAGATACGCAGTATTTT
CDR3 protein: CASSVRGDQDTQYF

D gene: -
clone size: few
J gene: TRBJ1-3
V gene: TRBV25-1
CDR3 DNA: TGTGCCAGCAGCGCGGCAGGGGGAAACACCATATATTTT
CDR3 protein: CASSAAGGNTIYF

D gene: -
clone size: -
J gene: TRBJ1-2
V gene: TRBV4-1
CDR3 DNA: TGCGCCAGCAGCCAAGAGATGAGCCTTAACTATGGCTACACCTTC
CDR3 protein: CASSQEMSLNYGYTF

D gene: TRBD1
clone size: -
J gene: TRBJ2-7
V gene: TRBV14
CDR3 DNA: TGTGCCAGCAGCCAAGATCCAGGGGGCCCCTACGAGCAGTACTTC
CDR3 protein: CASSQDPGGPYEQYF

D gene: -
clone size: -
J gene: TRBJ2-7
V gene: TRBV2
CDR3 DNA: TGTGCCAGCCTGCTAGACGATCCCTACGAGCAGTACTTC
CDR3 protein: CASLLDDPYEQYF

D gene: -
clone size: -
J gene: TRBJ2-1
V gene: TRBV28
CDR3 DNA: TGTGCCAGCAGTTTATTGGGCCACAATGAGCAGTTCTTC
CDR3 protein: CASSLLGHNEQFF

D gene: -
clone size: -
J gene: TRBJ2-7
V gene: TRBV19
CDR3 DNA: TGTGCCAGTAGTATAGTGGGGAGGTCGGCCTACGAGCAGTACTTC
CDR3 protein: CASSIVGRSAYEQYF

D gene: TRBD2
clone size: -
J gene: TRBJ2-3
V gene: TRBV9
CDR3 DNA: TGTGCCAGCAGCGTAGACAGCGGGAGATCAGATACGCAGTATTTT
CDR3 protein: CASSVDSGRSDTQYF

D gene: -
clone size: -
J gene: TRBJ2-3
V gene: TRBV7-2
CDR3 DNA: TGTGCCAGCAGCTCCTGGACAGGCACAGATACGCAGTATTTT
CDR3 protein: CASSSWTGTDTQYF

D gene: -
clone size: -
J gene: TRBJ2-2
V gene: TRBV7-2
CDR3 DNA: TGTGCCAGCAGCTTAGATCGGGGGGCTGGTGGGGAGCTGTTTTTT
CDR3 protein: CASSLDRGAGGELFF

D gene: -
clone size: -
J gene: TRBJ2-2
V gene: TRBV29-1
CDR3 DNA: TGCAGCGTTGAAGAGGAGAAGGGGGCCGGGGAGCTGTTTTTT
CDR3 protein: CSVEEEKGAGELFF

D gene: -
clone size: -
J gene: TRBJ2-2
V gene: TRBV19
CDR3 DNA: TGTGCCAGTACGGGCGGGCGGCTTAACACCGGGGAGCTGTTTTTT
CDR3 protein: CASTGGRLNTGELFF

D gene: -
clone size: -
J gene: TRBJ2-2
V gene: TRBV6-5
CDR3 DNA: TGTGCCAGCAGTTACCGCGGGTCGAACACCGGGGAGCTGTTTTTT
CDR3 protein: CASSYRGSNTGELFF

D gene: -
clone size: -
J gene: TRBJ2-7
V gene: TRBV6-6
CDR3 DNA: TGTGCCAGCAGTCCGCAGGGCTCCTACGAGCAGTACTTC
CDR3 protein: CASSPQGSYEQYF

D gene: TRBD2
clone size: -
J gene: TRBJ2-7
V gene: TRBV25-1
CDR3 DNA: TGTGCCAGCAGCGCGGGAGGCGAGCAGTACTTC
CDR3 protein: CASSAGGEQYF